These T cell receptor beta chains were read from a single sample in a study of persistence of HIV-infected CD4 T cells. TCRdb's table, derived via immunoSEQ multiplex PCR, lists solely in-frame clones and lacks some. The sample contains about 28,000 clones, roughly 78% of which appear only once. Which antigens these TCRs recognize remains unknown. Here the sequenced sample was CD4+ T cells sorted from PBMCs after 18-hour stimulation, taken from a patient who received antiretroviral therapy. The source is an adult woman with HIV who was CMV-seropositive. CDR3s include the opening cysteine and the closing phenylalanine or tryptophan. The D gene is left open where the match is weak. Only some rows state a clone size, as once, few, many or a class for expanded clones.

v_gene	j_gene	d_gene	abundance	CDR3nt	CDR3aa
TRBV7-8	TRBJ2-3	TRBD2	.	TGTGCCAGCAGCTCTGGACTAGCGGGAAACGGAGATACGCAGTATTTT	CASSSGLAGNGDTQYF
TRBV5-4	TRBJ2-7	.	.	TGTGCCAGCAGCCTAGAAGGACCTGCTCTGAACGAGCAGTACTTC	CASSLEGPALNEQYF
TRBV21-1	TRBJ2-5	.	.	TGTGCCAGCAGCGGCCGAAACGCGCCGAAGACCCAGTACTTC	CASSGRNAPKTQYF
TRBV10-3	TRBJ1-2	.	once	TGTGCCATCAGTGAGTCGAGAGCTATGGAAGTTGGCTACACCTTC	CAISESRAMEVGYTF
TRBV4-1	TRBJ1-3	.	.	TGCGCCAGCAGCCACTACGACAGCGGAAACACCATATATTTT	CASSHYDSGNTIYF
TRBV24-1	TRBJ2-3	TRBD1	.	TGTGCCACCAGTGACCGAAGGGACAGGGGGCGAGGAGGCACAGATACGCAGTATTTT	CATSDRRDRGRGGTDTQYF
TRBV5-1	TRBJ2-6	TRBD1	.	TGCGCCAGCAGCATGGACAGGGGGCGAGCCAACGTCCTGACTTTC	CASSMDRGRANVLTF
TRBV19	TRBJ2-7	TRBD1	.	TGTGCCAGTAGTATAGCATTGGGACAGGGGATCTCCTACGAGCAGTACTTC	CASSIALGQGISYEQYF
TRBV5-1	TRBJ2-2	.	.	TGCGCCAGCAGCTTGGACGGTATGAACACCGGGGAGCTGTTTTTT	CASSLDGMNTGELFF
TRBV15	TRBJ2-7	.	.	TGTGCCACCAGCAGACATGTAACCTACGAGCAGTACTTC	CATSRHVTYEQYF
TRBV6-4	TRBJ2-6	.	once	TGTGCCAGCAGTGAATCGGGGAATGGGGCCAACGTCCTGACTTTC	CASSESGNGANVLTF
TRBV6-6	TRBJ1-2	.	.	TGTGCCAGCAGTTACTCGACAGGCAACTATGGCTACACCTTC	CASSYSTGNYGYTF
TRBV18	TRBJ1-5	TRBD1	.	TGTGCCAGCTCACCTGGGACAGCGGATAGCAATCAGCCCCAGCATTTT	CASSPGTADSNQPQHF
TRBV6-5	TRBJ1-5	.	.	TGTGCCAGCATCCGAGGAGGGGATAGCAATCAGCCCCAGCATTTT	CASIRGGDSNQPQHF
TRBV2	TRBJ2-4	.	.	TGTGCCAGCACTGCTGTGGACATTCAGTACTTC	CASTAVDIQYF
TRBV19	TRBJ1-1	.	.	TGTGCCAGTAGTCCAACAGGGTGGGACACTGAAGCTTTCTTT	CASSPTGWDTEAFF
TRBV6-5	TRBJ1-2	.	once	TGTGCCAGCAGTCCGGCGGGCAGACCTAACTATGGCTACACCTTC	CASSPAGRPNYGYTF